Presented here are 25 T cell receptor beta chains from one specimen sequenced in a study of molecular identifiers for immune sequencing clone quantification. Each CDR3 protein is one row after TCRdb ran MiXCR on the PCR reads. Counted here are about 640,000 distinct CDR3 sequences, 20% occurring once; the ten biggest clones make up roughly 0.85%. The sequencing sample was made of naive CD8+ T cells from blood, with Jurkat cell RNA spiked in. The subset denotes: FACS-sorted CD8+CD4-CCR7+CD45RA+ naive T cells. All receptors come from a human donor in good health. Some libraries in this study had Jurkat cell RNA spiked in.

This clonotype was picked up many times. This rearrangement joins TRBV7-9 to TRBJ1-2; the match to TRBD1 covers 7 bases. In germline, CDR1 is SEHNR, CDR2 FQNEAQ (reference sequence). CDR3 length equals 16 residues. V lost 0 bases, J lost 4 bases, and 8 bases stayed unmatched. The CDR3 is CASSLAEGQALYGYTF. CDR3 nucleotide sequence: TGTGCCAGCAGCTTAGCCGAAGGACAGGCCCTCTATGGCTACACCTTC.

CDR3 loop: CASSSLSSYNEQFF. The CDR3 region has the DNA TGTGCCAGCAGTTCCCTGAGCTCCTACAATGAGCAGTTCTTC. The rearrangement joins TRBV28 to TRBJ2-1; D is undetermined. V shed 4 bases and J shed 0 bases, with 7 bases lying between them. The V gene's germline CDR1 is MDHEN and CDR2 SYDVKM. The CDR3 is 14 amino acids.

The V and J genes are TRBV27 and TRBJ2-5, with a weak D call TRBD2 (5 bases). Trimming pared 2 bases from V and 9 bases from J, leaving 13 bases between. Germline V gene lookup returns CDR1 MNHEY and CDR2 SMNVEV (reference sequence). CDR3 length: 13 residues. CDR3: CASSLVDQEAQYF. CDR3 coding DNA: TGTGCCAGCAGTTTAGTGGATCAGGAGGCCCAGTACTTC.

This clonotype came up many times. In nucleotides, the CDR3 is TGTGCCAGCAGTTTGAGGGGGGCTATCCACGAGCAGTACTTC. Residues: CASSLRGAIHEQYF. The rearrangement links TRBV12-3 or TRBV12-4 to TRBJ2-7; D may correspond to TRBD1 or TRBD2 (6 bases each). CDR3 length: 14 residues. V lost 3 bases and J lost 5, with 14 bases in between.

This clonotype was observed many times. The chain employs TRBV7-9 and TRBJ2-1, with D possibly matching TRBD1 (5 bases). Germline V gene lookup returns CDR1 SEHNR and CDR2 FQNEAQ (reference sequence). Trimming cost V 1 base and J 8 bases, with 18 bases left between them. The CDR3 extends over 16 amino acids. CDR3: CASSLDLGHLRDEQFF. The CDR3 bases are TGTGCCAGCAGCTTAGATCTAGGACACTTACGCGATGAGCAGTTCTTC.

This clonotype was found many times. The chain joins TRBV7-9 to TRBJ1-6; 7 nucleotides match TRBD1. This CDR3 comprises 18 residues. CDR1 is SEHNR, CDR2 FQNEAQ, per germline (reference sequence). The ends lost 5 bases at V and 0 bases at J; junction bases unmatched: 10. The CDR3 DNA is TGTGCCAGCAGCCCGCAGCTCAGGGGGAGCTCCTATAATTCACCCCTCCACTTT. Translating gives CASSPQLRGSSYNSPLHF.

This clonotype was counted many times. The chain joins TRBV20-1 to TRBJ2-2; 9 nucleotides line up with TRBD1. CDR1 is DFQATT, CDR2 SNEGSKA, per germline (reference sequence). V shed 5 bases and J 0 bases; nucleotides not matched to a gene: 7. The CDR3 has 16 residues. In nucleotides, the CDR3 is TGCAGTGCTGGGGACCGACAGGGGGCGAACACCGGGGAGCTGTTTTTT. Translating it yields CSAGDRQGANTGELFF.

There are a few counts of this clonotype. CDR3 loop: CASSPFRRGDNYGYTF. Here the CDR3 DNA reads TGTGCCAGCAGTCCCTTCCGACGAGGTGACAACTATGGCTACACCTTC. The genes are TRBV12-3 or TRBV12-4 and TRBJ1-2; D is unresolved. The CDR3 contains 16 residues. V was trimmed by 5 bases and J by 2 bases, leaving 18 bases between them.

This clonotype was counted many times. The J gene is TRBJ2-6, the V gene TRBV20-1, with TRBD1 identical over 7 bases. Germline V gives CDR1 DFQATT, CDR2 SNEGSKA (reference sequence). The CDR3 contains 16 residues. The V and J ends lost 4 bases and 0 bases, in that order; junction bases with no gene match: 6. The chain's CDR3 is CSATGQLDSGANVLTF. In DNA form, the CDR3 reads TGCAGTGCTACGGGACAGCTAGACTCTGGGGCCAACGTCCTGACTTTC.

The chain joins TRBV7-2 to TRBJ2-7; tentatively, D is TRBD1 or TRBD2 (6 bases each). The CDR3 extends over 13 amino acids. Looked up from germline, CDR1 is SGHTA and CDR2 is FQGNSA. With 4 bases removed from V and 3 bases from J, the gap between germline ends came to 10 bases. The CDR3 DNA sequence: TGTGCCAGCAGCTGGGGGGCGCTCTACGAGCAGTACTTC. Its protein product is CASSWGALYEQYF.

The V and J genes are TRBV12-3 or TRBV12-4 and TRBJ2-1; D unresolved. V lost 4 bases to trimming and J lost 5 bases, with 9 bases between them. The CDR3 loop spans 13 amino acids. The CDR3 is CASSSYYHNEQFF. The CDR3 nucleotides read TGTGCCAGCAGTTCCTATTACCACAATGAGCAGTTCTTC.

In its sample, this clonotype was seen many times. The CDR3 is CASSETGTDNSPLHF. The CDR3 region has the DNA TGTGCCAGCAGTGAAACCGGGACAGATAATTCACCCCTCCACTTT. V and J are TRBV9 and TRBJ1-6, with 7 bases aligning to TRBD1. Looked up from germline, CDR1 is SGDLS and CDR2 is YYNGEE. V lost 5 bases, J lost 5 bases, and 7 bases stayed unmatched. The CDR3 runs 15 residues.

Many counts were recorded for this clonotype. The chain carries TRBV12-3 or TRBV12-4 and TRBJ1-5; perhaps TRBD1 as D (5 bases). Trimming pared 3 bases from V and 1 base from J, leaving 10 bases between. The CDR3 sequence is 15 residues long. Here the CDR3 DNA reads TGTGCCAGCAGTTTGTATGCAGGGAGCAATCAGCCCCAGCATTTT. As protein: CASSLYAGSNQPQHF.

As to this clonotype: This could be a read error, since a much larger clone is one nucleotide away. The CDR3 does not close with the conserved phenylalanine or tryptophan, likely indicating a read error. The V call is TRBV7-9, the J call TRBJ1-4; TRBD1 matches at 8 bases. Trimming at V came to 5 bases and at J to 4 bases, leaving 6 bases not matched to a gene. Germline assignment: CDR1 SEHNR and CDR2 FQNEAQ (reference sequence). The CDR3 sequence is 15 residues long. The CDR3, as DNA: TGTGCCAGCAGCCCCCCAGGGGGCATTAATGAAAAACTGTTTTCT. Encoded protein: CASSPPGGINEKLFS.

This clonotype was detected ten times or more. Compared with germline, one end of the junction differs, possibly owing to a read error. The V and J genes are TRBV7-7 and TRBJ2-7, with 8 bases identical to TRBD2. This CDR3 is built from 15 residues. Per germline, CDR1 SSHAT and CDR2 FNYEAQ (reference sequence). The CDR3 DNA follows: TGTGCTAGCAGCTTAAATAGCGGGGCAGGGTACGAGCAGTACTTC. This encodes CASSLNSGAGYEQYF. Full variable domain (missing parts from reference TRBV7-7 and TRBJ2-7): GAGVSQSPRYKVTKRGQDVTLRCDPISSHATLYWYQQALGQGPEFLTYFNYEAQPDKSGLPSDRFSAERPEGSISTLTIQRTEQRDSAMYRCASSLNSGAGYEQYFGPGTRLTVT.

This clonotype came up many times. The gene calls are TRBV7-9 and TRBJ1-2; no definite D call. V shed 1 base and J shed 10 bases, with 4 bases lying between them. This CDR3 region has 10 residues. The germline V gene has CDR1 SEHNR and CDR2 FQNEAQ (reference sequence). The CDR3 is CASSLGSYTF. The CDR3 nucleotides read TGTGCCAGCAGCTTAGGGTCCTACACCTTC.

This clonotype was found a few times. The V gene is TRBV19, the J gene TRBJ2-1; tentatively, D is TRBD1 (6 bases). This CDR3 is 12 amino acids long. The V end lost 6 bases, the J end lost 8 bases, and 11 bases lay between the germline ends. In germline, CDR1 is LNHDA, CDR2 SQIVND (reference sequence). The CDR3 sequence is CASRHRVDEQFF. Here the CDR3 DNA reads TGTGCCAGTAGGCACAGGGTTGATGAGCAGTTCTTC. Full variable domain (rest looked up from reference TRBV19 and TRBJ2-1): DGGITQSPKYLFRKEGQNVTLSCEQNLNHDAMYWYRQDPGQGLRLIYYSQIVNDFQKGDIAEGYSVSREKKESFPLTVTSAQKNPTAFYLCASRHRVDEQFFGPGTRLTVL.

Comments on this clonotype: A much larger clone lies a single base off, so this may be a read error. The chain uses TRBV20-1 and TRBJ2-3; D uncertain. Germline V gives CDR1 DFQATT, CDR2 SNEGSKA (reference sequence). The CDR3 totals 13 residues. CDR3 protein: CSARCRPKDAQYF. The CDR3 region has the DNA TGCAGTGCTAGGTGCAGACCGAAAGATGCGCAGTATTTT.

As for this clonotype: This may come from a read error, since a much larger clone is one base off. The V call is TRBV7-8, the J call TRBJ2-3; D gene unclear. The CDR3 extends over 14 amino acids. Germline values: CDR1 SGHVS, CDR2 FQNEAQ. The germline V and J ends were trimmed by 4 bases and 10 bases, with 18 bases remaining between them. CDR3 DNA: TGTGCCAGCAGCTACCCTTTTGGAGAGCCCGCGCAGTATTTT. Protein product: CASSYPFGEPAQYF.

This clonotype was counted many times. V gene TRBV6-6 combines with J gene TRBJ2-3; 9 bases agree with TRBD1. Unmatched junction bases numbered 6, after V lost 2 bases and J lost 0 bases. The germline gives CDR1 MNHNY, CDR2 SVGAGI (reference sequence). The CDR3 has 17 residues. CDR3 loop: CASSYPGTGTSTDTQYF. CDR3 nucleotide sequence: TGTGCCAGCAGTTACCCGGGGACAGGGACTAGCACAGATACGCAGTATTTT.

This clonotype was picked up one time. Given a much more abundant clone one base away, this may be a read error. J is TRBJ2-7 and V is TRBV25-1, with 7 positions matching TRBD1. This CDR3 is built from 15 residues. The germline CDR1 and CDR2 sequences are MGHDK and SYGVNS. This chain's CDR3 is CARSERVGQPYEQYF. CDR3 DNA: TGTGCCCGCAGTGAAAGAGTGGGACAGCCCTACGAGCAGTACTTC.

This clonotype was counted at least ten times. The chain employs TRBV27 and TRBJ1-2; D may be TRBD1 (6 bases). The CDR3 has 16 residues. Germline V gene sequence: CDR1 MNHEY, CDR2 SMNVEV (reference sequence). Trimming stripped 2 bases from V and 1 base from J, with 14 bases between. CDR3 coding DNA: TGTGCCAGCAGTTTACTAGGAGGGGGGCTTAACTATGGCTACACCTTC. As protein: CASSLLGGGLNYGYTF.

In this sample, this clonotype turned up many times. The V and J genes are TRBV9 and TRBJ2-1; D not certain. Germline V gene sequence: CDR1 SGDLS, CDR2 YYNGEE. The CDR3 sequence is 13 residues long. V was clipped by 0 bases and J by 6 bases, with 7 bases between them. The CDR3 sequence: CASSVAPSNEQFF. DNA of the CDR3: TGTGCCAGCAGCGTAGCCCCCAGCAATGAGCAGTTCTTC.

This clonotype was recorded many times. V gene TRBV9 combines with J gene TRBJ2-3, with 9 bases lining up with TRBD2. Germline values: CDR1 SGDLS, CDR2 YYNGEE. This CDR3 region has 19 residues. V shed 0 bases and J 0 bases; nucleotides not matched to a gene: 11. Here the CDR3 DNA reads TGTGCCAGCAGCGTAGCGGTGAGACTAGCGGAGGTTAGCACAGATACGCAGTATTTT. This encodes CASSVAVRLAEVSTDTQYF.

Comment on this clonotype: A much larger clonotype is one base distant, so this may be a read error. This sequence joins TRBV7-2 and TRBJ2-7, with 7 bases aligning to TRBD1. This CDR3 region has 15 residues. Looked up from germline, CDR1 is SGHTA and CDR2 is FQGNSA. CDR3 sequence (DNA): TGTGCCAGCAGCTTAGCGTATGGGACAGCATACGGGCAGTACTTC. Its protein is CASSLAYGTAYGQYF. The whole variable domain, remainder taken from reference TRBV7-2 and TRBJ2-7, is GAGVSQSPSNKVTEKGKDVELRCDPISGHTALYWYRQSLGQGLEFLIYFQGNSAPDKSGLPSDRFSAERTGGSVSTLTIQRTQQEDSAVYLCASSLAYGTAYGQYFGPGTRLTVT.